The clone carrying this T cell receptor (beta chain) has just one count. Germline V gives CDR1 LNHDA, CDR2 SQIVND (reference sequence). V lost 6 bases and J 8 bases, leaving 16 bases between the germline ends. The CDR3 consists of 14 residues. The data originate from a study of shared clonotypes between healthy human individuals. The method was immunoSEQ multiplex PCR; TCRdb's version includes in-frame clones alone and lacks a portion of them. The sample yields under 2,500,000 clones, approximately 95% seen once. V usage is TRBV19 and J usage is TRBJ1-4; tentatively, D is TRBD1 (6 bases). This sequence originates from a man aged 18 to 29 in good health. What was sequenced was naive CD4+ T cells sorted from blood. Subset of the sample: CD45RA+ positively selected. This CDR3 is CASREQGFREKLFF. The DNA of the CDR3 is TGTGCCAGTAGAGAACAGGGATTTCGGGAAAAACTGTTTTTT.